This TCR beta chain is drawn from a study of molecular identifiers for immune sequencing clone quantification. The CDR3 covers 18 residues. Germline CDR1 LGHNA, CDR2 YSLEER. Between the trimmed V and J ends, which lost 0 bases and 4 bases, there was a span of 18 bases. This clonotype was seen many times. Via MiXCR, TCRdb re-called the PCR reads, giving one row per CDR3 protein. The data show hundreds of thousands of distinct CDR3 sequences, roughly 27% seen once. The specimen was naive CD8+ T cells from blood, with Jurkat cell RNA spiked in. The subset was: FACS-sorted CD8+CD4-CCR7+CD45RA+ naive T cells. The source of this sequence is a human donor in good health. Some libraries in this study had Jurkat cell RNA spiked in. The genes are TRBV4-3 and TRBJ1-4; D not certain. CDR3 nucleotides: TGCGCCAGCAGCCAAGAAGCGGACCGCTGGTCGGGTAATGAAAAACTGTTTTTT. It codes for CASSQEADRWSGNEKLFF.